This TCR beta chain was sequenced for a study of radiation and T cells in renal cell carcinoma. Study-level points and caveats: From baseline, blood top tumor clonotypes peaked at 2 weeks post-radiation. Pretreatment tumor biopsies were lacking, so baseline clonotypes are unknown.

There are 15 residues in the CDR3. Looked up from germline, CDR1 is SGHRS and CDR2 is YFSETQ. V dropped 1 base and J dropped 6 bases, with 13 bases sitting between them. Assay: immunoSEQ multiplex PCR; the TCRdb copy retains only in-frame clones and omits some. The table includes some 150,000 clones, about 88% detected once. For this clone: Antigen unknown.

Time point denoted: blood 4 weeks post-SBRT, at nephrectomy. This sample's treatment: 15 Gy SBRT to primary tumor, nephrectomy 4 weeks later. Nephrectomy followed 15 Gy stereotactic body radiation by 4 weeks. The tumor was a clear cell renal cell carcinoma. The specimen comprised blood, sampled from a patient whose treatment included radiotherapy and nephrectomy. This rearrangement joins TRBV5-1 to TRBJ1-4; no clear D gene. This TCR was recovered from a woman in her fifties or sixties with renal cell carcinoma. CDR3: CASSLQSSADEKLFF. The CDR3 DNA is TGCGCCAGCAGCTTGCAGTCGTCGGCCGATGAAAAACTGTTTTTT.